This T cell receptor (beta chain) appears in the sequencing data of a study of Ad26.COV2.S vaccination and SARS-CoV-2 variants. Treatment specified: about 20 received Ad26.COV2.S at low or high dose, single or two shots; about 5 received placebo; per-sample allocation not given. Each sample was drawn 63 days after the first injection (of vaccine or placebo). Concerning this clone: Its antigen remains unidentified.

The table came from immunoSEQ multiplex PCR; TCRdb's copy has only in-frame clones and leaves some out. The sample has approximately 400,000 clones, approximately 84% seen once; the top ten hold roughly 3.5%. Findings and caveats of the study: Total T cell responses may have been underestimated by the TCR breadth and depth analyses. Substantial breadth was reported for post-vaccination spike-specific CD8+ and CD4+ T cells.

The TCR originated in a person aged 18-65 years who received the Ad26.COV2.S COVID-19 vaccine or a placebo. The material sequenced was peripheral blood, taken in a trial of Ad26.COV2.S vaccine versus placebo.

The DNA of the CDR3 is TGTGCCAGCAGGGGTAGCGGGAGGGCTACAGATACGCAGTATTTT. Amino acids: CASRGSGRATDTQYF. The V call is TRBV28, the J call TRBJ2-3; 11 bases map to TRBD2. Germline V gives CDR1 MDHEN, CDR2 SYDVKM. The J segment lost 3 bases and the V segment lost 6 bases, leaving 5 bases of the junction unmatched. The CDR3 has 15 amino acids.